This passage covers 7 T cell receptor beta chains from one sample sequenced in a study of identical twins. TCRdb re-analysed the 5' RACE reads in MiXCR, keeping a single row per CDR3 protein. The repertoire holds approximately 250,000 distinct CDR3 sequences, under 8.5% seen once, with roughly 14% in the top ten. The sample was also linked to a second study, of T cells expressing NK-cell markers.

The specimen sequenced was CD8+ T cells sorted from blood. The receptors were sampled from a young woman in good health.

Notes on this clonotype: The junction departs from the called germline gene at one end, perhaps through a read error. This chain links TRBV9 with TRBJ2-3, with 8 bases fitting TRBD1. Germline loops: CDR1 SGDLS, CDR2 YYNGEE. The CDR3 length is 11 residues. CDR3 nucleotides: TGTGCCAGCAGCGTCCGGGACAGGATGGATTTT. This sequence encodes CASSVRDRMDF.

This chain joins TRBV7-9 and TRBJ2-1, with a tentative D call TRBD2 (5 bases). With 5 bases removed from V and 12 bases from J, the gap between germline ends came to 17 bases. Per germline, CDR1 SEHNR and CDR2 FQNEAQ (reference sequence). This CDR3 comprises 13 residues. CDR3 DNA sequence: TGTGCCAGCAGCCCGGAGGACTCAGGCGCGCAGTTCTTC. The encoded protein is CASSPEDSGAQFF.

The sample holds a few counts of this clonotype. The gene calls are TRBV13 and TRBJ2-7, with D perhaps matching TRBD2 (5 bases). This CDR3 comprises 15 residues. Per germline, CDR1 PRHDT and CDR2 FYEKMQ (reference sequence). Trimming took off 0 bases at V and 0 bases at J, with 9 bases between the two ends. The CDR3 loop reads CASSLGREASYEQYF. The CDR3 nucleotides are TGTGCCAGCAGCTTAGGCCGGGAAGCCTCCTACGAGCAGTACTTC.

The chain joins TRBV2 to TRBJ1-4; D is undetermined. Trimming took off 6 bases at V and 4 bases at J, with 15 bases between the two ends. The CDR3 covers 15 residues. Germline-derived CDR1 and CDR2 are SNHLY and FYNNEI. In nucleotides, the CDR3 is TGTGCCAGCAGGTCCCTGAAGGGATATAATGAAAAACTGTTTTTT. It specifies CASRSLKGYNEKLFF.

This clonotype occurred a few times. The chain carries TRBV11-2 and TRBJ1-2; D not certain. V lost 1 base, J lost 7 bases, and 7 bases lay in between. Germline lookup yields CDR1 SGHAT and CDR2 FQNNGV. The CDR3 spans 12 residues. CDR3: CASSLALRGYTF. CDR3 in DNA: TGTGCCAGCAGCTTAGCCCTTCGTGGCTACACCTTC.

This clonotype was recorded at least ten times. J is TRBJ2-1 and V is TRBV5-5; 13 bases map to TRBD2. CDR1 and CDR2 (germline): SGHKS, YYEKEE (reference sequence). The CDR3 length is 16 residues. The V and J ends lost 5 bases and 5 bases, in that order; junction bases with no gene match: 7. CDR3 bases: TGTGCCAGCAGACTAGCGGGAGGGGGGGTGGACAATGAGCAGTTCTTC. Its protein is CASRLAGGGVDNEQFF.

This clonotype appeared a few times. This rearrangement joins TRBV24-1 to TRBJ2-5; D remains unclear. The germline CDR1 and CDR2 sequences are KGHDR and SFDVKD. V was pared by 6 bases and J by 6 bases, with 4 bases between. CDR3 length: 10 residues. The CDR3 sequence is CATSLQTQYF. In DNA, the CDR3 is TGTGCCACCAGTTTACAGACCCAGTACTTC.